The rows below give T cell receptor beta chains drawn from one sample of a study of vaccination and CD4 T cells after COVID-19. No antigen is known for these receptors. TCRdb re-analysed the PCR reads in MiXCR, keeping a single row per CDR3 protein. The sample has tens of thousands of distinct CDR3 sequences; 42% are singletons. The sample was CD4+ T cells from blood, cultured in vitro, taken about 7 months after SARS-CoV-2 vaccination. These receptors were obtained from a human donor who had recovered from COVID-19. CDR3s include the opening cysteine and the closing phenylalanine or tryptophan. D genes are given only for firm matches. Only part of the rows carry a size: once, few, many, or a class if the clone is expanded.

j_call,clone_size,v_call,d_call,cdr3_aa,cdr3_nt
TRBJ1-2,.,TRBV7-6,.,CASSPVLSPRGYTF,TGTGCCAGCAGCCCCGTCCTCTCCCCGCGCGGCTACACCTTC
TRBJ2-7,few,TRBV7-7,.,CASSLGVRDEQYF,TGTGCCAGCAGCTTAGGGGTCAGGGACGAGCAGTACTTC
TRBJ2-1,.,TRBV27,TRBD2,CASRLLGLANEQFF,TGTGCCAGCAGACTACTCGGACTAGCCAATGAGCAGTTCTTC
TRBJ2-1,.,TRBV20-1,.,CSARPDSGSSYNEQFF,TGCAGTGCTAGACCGGATAGCGGTTCCTCCTACAATGAGCAGTTCTTC
TRBJ2-7,once,TRBV18,.,CASSSTVGTYEQYF,TGTGCCAGCTCCTCAACGGTCGGTACCTACGAGCAGTACTTC
TRBJ2-2,.,TRBV7-2,TRBD2,CASSMGLAGAGELFF,TGTGCCAGCAGCATGGGACTAGCGGGAGCCGGGGAGCTGTTTTTT
TRBJ2-1,.,TRBV28,.,CASTRPLAGNEQFF,TGTGCCAGCACCCGCCCACTAGCCGGGAATGAGCAGTTCTTC
TRBJ2-7,few,TRBV20-1,.,CSAPASGGSYEQYF,TGCAGTGCCCCCGCGAGCGGAGGTTCCTACGAGCAGTACTTC
TRBJ2-7,few,TRBV20-1,TRBD2,CSARDIPGLTTYEQYF,TGCAGTGCTAGAGACATCCCGGGACTAACGACCTACGAGCAGTACTTC
TRBJ1-6,medium-sized,TRBV20-1,TRBD1,CSAGDRANNSPLHF,TGCAGTGCTGGGGACAGGGCGAATAATTCACCCCTCCACTTT
TRBJ1-1,once,TRBV28,.,CASSSPFRGAFF,TGTGCCAGCAGTTCCCCGTTTCGGGGAGCTTTCTTT
TRBJ1-5,.,TRBV28,.,CASRLTDQGYNQPQHF,TGTGCCAGCAGGCTTACGGACCAGGGGTACAATCAGCCCCAGCATTTT
TRBJ2-7,.,TRBV5-1,.,CASSPVGRPRSYEQYF,TGCGCCAGCAGCCCGGTGGGGAGGCCCAGGTCCTACGAGCAGTACTTC
TRBJ1-2,.,TRBV7-2,.,CASSLAGPYSDGYTF,TGTGCCAGCAGCTTAGCCGGGCCCTACTCGGATGGCTACACCTTC
TRBJ1-5,.,TRBV20-1,.,CSARGGRGSNQPQHF,TGCAGTGCTAGAGGAGGCCGGGGGAGCAATCAGCCCCAGCATTTT
TRBJ1-5,.,TRBV20-1,TRBD1,CGASLRAGGNQPQHF,TGCGGTGCTTCCCTTCGGGCAGGGGGAAATCAGCCCCAGCATTTT
TRBJ2-3,few,TRBV20-1,.,CSAPRLVQGTDTQYF,TGCAGTGCTCCGCGACTAGTCCAAGGCACAGATACGCAGTATTTT
TRBJ1-6,.,TRBV20-1,.,CSARGSSPLHF,TGCAGTGCTAGGGGGAGTTCACCCCTCCACTTT
TRBJ1-2,few,TRBV10-3,.,CAISDSRGGAYGYTF,TGTGCCATCAGTGACTCGAGGGGGGGCGCCTATGGCTACACCTTC
TRBJ2-7,.,TRBV6-2/TRBV6-3,TRBD1,CASSEDRGEQYF,TGTGCCAGCAGCGAGGACAGGGGCGAGCAGTACTTC
TRBJ2-2,few,TRBV28,.,CASSMDRNTGELFF,TGTGCCAGCAGCATGGACAGGAACACCGGGGAGCTGTTTTTT
TRBJ2-7,few,TRBV20-1,TRBD1,CSAAGGSDEQYF,TGCAGTGCTGCAGGGGGATCAGACGAGCAGTACTTC